This T cell receptor (beta chain) was recorded in a study of T cells in women clearing cervical HPV infection listed by TCRdb under 2018. As for the study more broadly: The cases were roughly 23 women with histologically confirmed HPV16-related CIN3 or worse, and 2 of those women had invasive cancers. Cases and controls were matched on year of sample collection and on age within five years. Because only a few women had HLA typing data, the possibility that HLA type acted as a confounder could not be ruled out. In the parent cohort, 9,000 to 11,000 women aged 18 or older were enrolled in Guanacaste, Costa Rica, during 1993 to 1994 and were followed for seven years. An exploratory proof-of-principle case-control study, nested within the Guanacaste HPV Natural History Study in Costa Rica, was conducted to compare TCR repertoires across cervical HPV16 outcomes. Median age was about 30 years in cases versus about 38 in controls, and baseline characteristics did not differ significantly. The 25 or so controls were women who cleared a single incident HPV16 infection within 12 months without developing precancer or cancer. Five blinded duplicates per group were added as quality controls, so that about 60 samples were obtained: 50 or so participants and 10 replicates. Blood from cases was drawn at the visit where the lesion was first identified, while blood from controls was drawn once the infection was no longer detected. For cases, a median interval of nearly 150 days, with an interquartile range of 90 to 200 days, was observed between lesion detection and blood sampling. General findings and caveats noted by the study authors: TRBV6-7 relative abundance was lower in cases than in controls (roughly 0.11% versus 0.16%; Bonferroni P = 0.0008). Because of the cross-sectional design, the study could not determine whether the associations came before infection or resulted from infection, and neither effector/memory subsets nor HPV-specific T cells were isolated. CIN3+ cases had significantly higher TCR repertoire richness than controls across sequencing depths, but evenness did not differ between the groups. Because the number of T cells in each sample was unknown, differences in richness could reflect differing T-cell content rather than repertoire biology. Random forest classifiers that combined richness and V gene abundances separated cases from controls with an estimated AUC of approximately 0.79.

TCR beta CDR3 regions were amplified by multiplex PCR using the immunoSEQ assay from an average of roughly 1,100 ng genomic DNA per sample. The assay corrected primer bias using a complete synthetic TCR repertoire to establish an amplification baseline. The amplicons were sequenced using the Illumina platform. As for the original processing: Error correction of the sequences involved clustering with frequency ratios plus a modified nearest-neighbor algorithm, after which the sequences were analyzed in the immunoSEQ Analyzer using IMGT gene definitions. At each rarefaction depth, TCR richness and evenness were averaged across 20 rarefaction repeats, and any sample with fewer sequences than the depth was left out. Wilcoxon rank sum tests with FDR correction were used to compare V, D and J gene relative abundances between the groups. In the blinded duplicates, the intraclass correlation was around 96% for TCR richness and averaged 76.4% across more than 65 gene segments. The table comes from immuneACCESS by way of TCRdb, which keeps in-frame sequences with V and J called. Part of the clones is missing from these tables; in studies checked, under half for an unresolved V gene and the rest for unknown reasons. That table gives V, J and clone size, and the DNA gave D and trimming. The data table for this sample lists around 30,000 clones. The ten most abundant clones make up around 18% of the sample.

Every participant had a single incident cervical HPV16 infection, and women with prevalent HPV16 infections were excluded. Cervical HPV DNA was detected with MY09/MY11 PCR, and genotyping was done with dot-blot hybridization. Around 16 mL of heparinized blood were centrifuged, and the buffy coat was aliquoted, frozen at -30°C, then stored at -80°C. QIAGEN kits were used to extract genomic DNA from the buffy coat specimens. The CDR3 starts with the cysteine, ends with the phenylalanine, and has 15 residues. Only the CDR3 bases that were read are kept: 36 of them, in frame from base 1. The germline V gene supplies CDR1 SGHTA and CDR2 FQGTGA. V and J are trimmed by 1 base and 5 bases, and the gene matches miss 6 bases of the junction. In the case of this clone: Its antigen is still unknown. The missing CDR3 end, 3 residues past where the read stops, is filled in from the germline J gene.

Sequencing was performed on blood buffy coat. The receptor chain draws on TRBV7-3 and TRBJ2-5; a stretch of 8 junction bases matches TRBD2. The TCR comes from a woman aged 18-70 years with a cervical HPV16 infection that either progressed to CIN3+ or cleared (not recorded which). The CDR3 in this case is CASSLNPGGPETQYF. The sequenced part of the CDR3 DNA is TGTGCCAGCAGCTTAAACCCGGGGGGGCCGGAGACC.